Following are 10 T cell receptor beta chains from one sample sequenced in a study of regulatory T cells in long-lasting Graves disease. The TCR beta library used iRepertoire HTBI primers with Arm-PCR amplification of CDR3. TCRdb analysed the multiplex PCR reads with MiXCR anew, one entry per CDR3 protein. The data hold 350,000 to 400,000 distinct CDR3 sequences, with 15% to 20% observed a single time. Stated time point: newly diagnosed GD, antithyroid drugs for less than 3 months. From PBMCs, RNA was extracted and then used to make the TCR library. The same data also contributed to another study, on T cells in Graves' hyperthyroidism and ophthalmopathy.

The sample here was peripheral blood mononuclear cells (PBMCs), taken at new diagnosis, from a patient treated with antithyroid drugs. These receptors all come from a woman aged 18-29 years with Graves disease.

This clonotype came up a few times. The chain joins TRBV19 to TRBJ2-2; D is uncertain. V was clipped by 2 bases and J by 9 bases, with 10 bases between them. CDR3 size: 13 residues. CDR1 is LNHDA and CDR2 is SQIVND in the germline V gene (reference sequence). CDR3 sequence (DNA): TGTGCCAGTAGTATACAAGGGCCACGGGAGCTGTTTTTT. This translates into CASSIQGPRELFF. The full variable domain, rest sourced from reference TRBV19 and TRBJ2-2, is DGGITQSPKYLFRKEGQNVTLSCEQNLNHDAMYWYRQDPGQGLRLIYYSQIVNDFQKGDIAEGYSVSREKKESFPLTVTSAQKNPTAFYLCASSIQGPRELFFGEGSRLTVL.

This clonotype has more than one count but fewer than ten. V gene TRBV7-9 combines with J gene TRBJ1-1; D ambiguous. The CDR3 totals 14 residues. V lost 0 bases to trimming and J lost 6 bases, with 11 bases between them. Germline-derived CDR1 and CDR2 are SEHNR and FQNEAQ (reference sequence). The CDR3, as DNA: TGTGCCAGCAGCTTAGCGAGCAGACTATCTGAAGCTTTCTTT. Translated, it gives CASSLASRLSEAFF.

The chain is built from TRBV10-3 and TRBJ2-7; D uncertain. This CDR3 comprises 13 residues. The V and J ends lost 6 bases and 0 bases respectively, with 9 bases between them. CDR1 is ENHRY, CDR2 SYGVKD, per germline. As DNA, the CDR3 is TGTGCCATCAGACACCCAAACTCCTACGAGCAGTACTTC. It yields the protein CAIRHPNSYEQYF.

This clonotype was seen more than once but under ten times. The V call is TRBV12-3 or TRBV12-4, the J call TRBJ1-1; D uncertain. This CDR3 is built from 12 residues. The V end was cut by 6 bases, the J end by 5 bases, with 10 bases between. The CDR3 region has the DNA TGTGCCAGCAGGCTTATTTATACTGAAGCTTTCTTT. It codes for CASRLIYTEAFF.

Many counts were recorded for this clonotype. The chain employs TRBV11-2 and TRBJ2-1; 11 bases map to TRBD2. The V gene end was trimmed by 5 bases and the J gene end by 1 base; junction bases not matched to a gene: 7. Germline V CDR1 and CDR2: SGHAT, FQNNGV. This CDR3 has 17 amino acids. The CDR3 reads CASSQPGLADSYNEQFF. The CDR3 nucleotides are TGTGCCAGCAGCCAGCCGGGACTAGCGGATTCCTACAATGAGCAGTTCTTC.

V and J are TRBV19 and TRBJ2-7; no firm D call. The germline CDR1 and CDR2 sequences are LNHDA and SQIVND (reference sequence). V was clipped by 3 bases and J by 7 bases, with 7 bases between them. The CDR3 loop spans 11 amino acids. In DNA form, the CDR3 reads TGTGCCAGTAGTATTGGGCGGGAGCAGTACTTC. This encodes CASSIGREQYF.

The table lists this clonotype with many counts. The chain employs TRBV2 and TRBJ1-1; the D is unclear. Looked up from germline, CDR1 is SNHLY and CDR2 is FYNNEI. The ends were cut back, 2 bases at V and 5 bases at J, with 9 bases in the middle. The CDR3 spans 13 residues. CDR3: CASSESSGTEAFF. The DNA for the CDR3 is TGTGCCAGCAGTGAAAGTAGCGGGACTGAAGCTTTCTTT.

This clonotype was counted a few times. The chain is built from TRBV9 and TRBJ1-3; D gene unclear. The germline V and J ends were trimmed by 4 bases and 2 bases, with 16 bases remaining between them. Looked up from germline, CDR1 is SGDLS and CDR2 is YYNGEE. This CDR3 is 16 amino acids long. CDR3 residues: CASSPEADGAGNTIYF. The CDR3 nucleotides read TGTGCCAGCAGCCCTGAGGCAGACGGGGCTGGAAACACCATATATTTT.

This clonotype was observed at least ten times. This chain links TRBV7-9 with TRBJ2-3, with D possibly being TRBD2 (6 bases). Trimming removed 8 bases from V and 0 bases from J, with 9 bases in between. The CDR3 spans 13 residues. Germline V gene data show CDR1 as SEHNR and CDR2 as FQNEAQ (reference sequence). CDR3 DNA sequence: TGTGCCAGCCTACGGGGGAGCACAGATACGCAGTATTTT. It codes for CASLRGSTDTQYF.

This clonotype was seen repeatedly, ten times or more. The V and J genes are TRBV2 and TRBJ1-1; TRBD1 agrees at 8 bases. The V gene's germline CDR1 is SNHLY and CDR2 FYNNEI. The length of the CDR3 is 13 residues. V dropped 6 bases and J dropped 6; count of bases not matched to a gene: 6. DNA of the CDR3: TGTGCCAGCAGACCGACAGGGGAATCTGAAGCTTTCTTT. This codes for CASRPTGESEAFF. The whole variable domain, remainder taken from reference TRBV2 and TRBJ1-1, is EPEVTQTPSHQVTQMGQEVILRCVPISNHLYFYWYRQILGQKVEFLVSFYNNEISEKSEIFDDQFSVERPDGSNFTLKIRSTKLEDSAMYFCASRPTGESEAFFGQGTRLTVV.